Listed here is a single TCR beta chain. The antigen remains undetermined. Time point here: persistent/refractory GD, antithyroid drugs over 5 years with positive TRAb. Researchers made the TCR library from RNA that was extracted from PBMCs. A roughly 10-milliliter sample of peripheral blood was drawn into EDTA tubes. The entry originates in a study of regulatory T cells in long-lasting Graves disease. For TCR beta, libraries came from iRepertoire HTBI primers and Arm-PCR of CDR3 regions. Using its own MiXCR run on the multiplex PCR reads, TCRdb lists one record per CDR3 protein. This sample has 600,000 to 800,000 distinct CDR3 sequences, with about 32% found just once. General observations from the study: Persistent patients shared more public clonotypes (2,741) than newly diagnosed patients (roughly 960). With a small sample size, accuracy may have been reduced.

Sequencing was performed on peripheral blood mononuclear cells (PBMCs), taken when the disease was refractory, from a patient treated with antithyroid drugs. The sequence came from a female donor with Graves disease.

The CDR3 region is CASSSGQGTETQYF. In DNA, the CDR3 is TGCGCCAGCAGCTCGGGACAGGGGACGGAGACCCAGTACTTC. The gene calls are TRBV5-1 and TRBJ2-5, with 10 bases lining up with TRBD1. The junction had 4 bases not matched to a gene; V was cut back by 3 bases and J by 5 bases. The CDR3 totals 14 residues. CDR1 and CDR2 (germline): SGHRS, YFSETQ.